This TCR beta chain comes out of a study of OX40 agonist ivuxolimab in advanced cancers. Any history of autoimmune disease or systemic immunosuppression disqualified patients. Blood samples were obtained at baseline, cycle 4 day 1, and cycle 7 day 1. Some clones are missing from TCRdb's copy, which holds only in-frame ones; the method was immunoSEQ multiplex PCR. The data show tens of thousands of clones, with roughly nine tenths seen just once and approximately 0.35% held by the top ten. The CDR3 loop spans 12 amino acids. Trimming left V 8 bases short and J 7 bases short, with 14 bases between. CDR1 and CDR2 (germline): LGHNT, FRNRAP.

The sequence came from an adult with an advanced solid tumor such as melanoma, head and neck, liver or kidney cancer. This chain connects TRBV12-5 to TRBJ1-1, with D maybe TRBD1 (5 bases). Sequencing used CD4+ or CD8+ T cells sorted from blood, obtained in a trial of the OX40 agonist ivuxolimab. The CDR3 sequence is CASTREYNEAFF. The CDR3 DNA reads as TGTGCTAGTACCAGGGAATACAATGAAGCTTTCTTT.